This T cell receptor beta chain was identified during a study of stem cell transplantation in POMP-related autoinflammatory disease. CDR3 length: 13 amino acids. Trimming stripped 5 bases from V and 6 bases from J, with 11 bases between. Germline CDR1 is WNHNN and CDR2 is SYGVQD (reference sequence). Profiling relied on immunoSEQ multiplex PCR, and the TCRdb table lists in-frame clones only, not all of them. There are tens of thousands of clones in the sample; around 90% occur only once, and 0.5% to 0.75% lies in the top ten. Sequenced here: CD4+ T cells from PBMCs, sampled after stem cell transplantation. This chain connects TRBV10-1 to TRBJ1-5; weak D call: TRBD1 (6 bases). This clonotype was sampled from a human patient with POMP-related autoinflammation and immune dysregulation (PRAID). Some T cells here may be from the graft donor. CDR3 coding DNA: TGCGCCAGCAGTAGGGGGGACGGTCAGCCCCAGCATTTT. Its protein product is CASSRGDGQPQHF.